The 27 T cell receptor beta chains presented below share a single source sample, sequenced in a study of control samples from healthy donors and cancer patients. Sequencing was performed with immunoSEQ multiplex PCR; in TCRdb, only in-frame clones are kept and a portion is missing. The sample lists 130,000 or so clones; approximately 88% were seen once. Sequencing used blood. The receptor set was obtained from a man aged 45 to 65 in good health.

The chain joins TRBV5-4 to TRBJ1-1; D is undetermined. Germline values: CDR1 SGHNT, CDR2 YYREEE (reference sequence). The CDR3 contains 13 residues. V lost 1 base, J lost 5 bases, and 9 bases lay in between. Here the CDR3 reads CASSLYRWTEAFF. The CDR3 coding sequence is TGTGCCAGCAGCTTGTATCGTTGGACTGAAGCTTTCTTT.

CDR3 loop: CASSAGQHNEKLFF. CDR3 nucleotide sequence: TGTGCCAGCAGTGCGGGACAGCATAATGAAAAACTGTTTTTT. The genes are TRBV2 and TRBJ1-4, with 7 nucleotides matching TRBD1. V was clipped by 4 bases and J by 4 bases; unmatched bases: 3. The CDR3 totals 14 residues. Germline loops: CDR1 SNHLY, CDR2 FYNNEI.

J is TRBJ1-6 and V is TRBV25-1, with D possibly being TRBD1 (6 bases). Germline lookup yields CDR1 MGHDK and CDR2 SYGVNS. V dropped 0 bases and J dropped 0 bases, with 9 bases sitting between them. The CDR3 contains 17 residues. CDR3 in amino acids: CASSEYQGSSYNSPLHF. CDR3 DNA: TGTGCCAGCAGTGAATATCAGGGGAGCTCCTATAATTCACCCCTCCACTTT.

The V and J genes are TRBV2 and TRBJ2-3; 9 bases are shared with TRBD2. CDR3 length: 13 amino acids. The germline CDR1 and CDR2 sequences are SNHLY and FYNNEI. As DNA, the CDR3 is TGTGCGAGCGCTAGCGGGGTCACAGATACGCAGTATTTT. This encodes CASASGVTDTQYF.

This rearrangement joins TRBV4-3 to TRBJ1-2; D gene ambiguous. Trimming removed 0 bases at V and 4 bases at J, with 15 bases between. Germline values: CDR1 LGHNA, CDR2 YSLEER. The CDR3 is 16 amino acids. The CDR3 DNA reads TGCGCCAGCAGCCAAGATTCTGGCGGGGAAATCTATGGCTACACCTTC. Its protein is CASSQDSGGEIYGYTF.

Here the CDR3 reads CASNRDSTDTQYF. DNA for the CDR3: TGTGCCAGCAACAGGGATAGCACAGATACGCAGTATTTT. The rearrangement uses TRBV6-6 and TRBJ2-3, with D possibly being TRBD1 (6 bases). V was shortened by 7 bases and J by 0 bases, with 8 bases between the two germline ends. The germline CDR1 and CDR2 sequences are MNHNY and SVGAGI (reference sequence). The CDR3 runs to 13 residues.

As DNA, the CDR3 is TGTGCCAGCAGGGGACCTGGAAACACCATATATTTT. Translating gives CASRGPGNTIYF. The chain uses TRBV12-3 or TRBV12-4 and TRBJ1-3; TRBD1 might be the D (5 bases). This CDR3 comprises 12 residues. V dropped 6 bases and J dropped 2 bases, with 5 bases sitting between them.

Regarding this clone: The sample carries other DNA sequences with the same CDR3. The V gene is TRBV6-5, the J gene TRBJ1-1, with 8 bases fitting TRBD1. In germline, CDR1 is MNHEY, CDR2 SVGAGI. This CDR3 region has 16 residues. V gave up 3 bases and J gave up 4 bases; unmatched junction bases: 10. For the CDR3, the DNA is TGTGCCAGCAGTTATTCAGGGGGCTTGAGGGGCACTGAAGCTTTCTTT. Encoded protein: CASSYSGGLRGTEAFF.

V usage is TRBV20-1 and J usage is TRBJ1-1, with D unresolved. CDR3 size: 11 residues. From germline, CDR1 is DFQATT and CDR2 SNEGSKA (reference sequence). V lost 6 bases, J lost 0 bases, and 5 bases lay in between. CDR3 loop: CSARMNTEAFF. CDR3 nucleotide sequence: TGCAGTGCACGAATGAACACTGAAGCTTTCTTT.

The chain is built from TRBV5-8 and TRBJ2-1, with a weak D call TRBD1 (6 bases). The germline CDR1 and CDR2 sequences are SGHTS and YDEGEE. The CDR3 length is 13 residues. V lost 6 bases to trimming and J lost 4 bases, with 11 bases between them. This chain's CDR3 is CASTRQVYNEQFF. Here the CDR3 DNA reads TGTGCCAGCACGCGACAGGTTTACAATGAGCAGTTCTTC.

The chain employs TRBV2 and TRBJ2-7, with TRBD2 identical over 7 bases. Per the germline V gene, CDR1 is SNHLY and CDR2 is FYNNEI. The CDR3 is 15 residues long. V dropped 5 bases and J dropped 5; count of bases not matched to a gene: 12. CDR3 loop: CASSPVQGRVDEQYF. The CDR3 nucleotides are TGTGCCAGCAGTCCCGTTCAAGGGAGGGTCGACGAGCAGTACTTC.

This clone was recorded only once. The chain joins TRBV7-8 to TRBJ1-3; D call uncertain. V lost 1 base, J lost 0 bases, and 10 bases lay in between. The germline V gene has CDR1 SGHVS and CDR2 FQNEAQ. The CDR3 contains 16 residues. The DNA of the CDR3 is TGTGCCAGCAGCTTAGTCGCTCGGCCCTCTGGAAACACCATATATTTT. Amino acid sequence: CASSLVARPSGNTIYF.

The genes are TRBV29-1 and TRBJ2-3; D remains unclear. The CDR3 runs 12 residues. From germline, CDR1 is SQVTM and CDR2 ANQGSEA. Trimming left V 6 bases short and J 3 bases short, with 10 bases between. The DNA of the CDR3 is TGCAGCGTCGCCGGTCAGACAGATACGCAGTATTTT. Protein: CSVAGQTDTQYF.

This clone occurred a few times. V is TRBV5-1 and J is TRBJ1-1, with 8 bases lining up with TRBD1. V shed 4 bases, J shed 5 bases, and the junction held 7 bases outside the gene matches. Germline CDR1 is SGHRS and CDR2 is YFSETQ. The CDR3 length is 14 residues. CDR3 amino acids: CASSDDRGGTEAFF. As DNA, the CDR3 is TGCGCCAGCAGCGACGACAGGGGCGGTACTGAAGCTTTCTTT.

The rearrangement uses TRBV3-1 (or the pseudogene TRBV3-2) and TRBJ2-7; D may be TRBD1 (5 bases). V shed 3 bases and J shed 1 base, with 13 bases lying between them. Germline assignment: CDR1 LGHDT and CDR2 YNNKEL (reference sequence). CDR3 length: 15 amino acids. The chain's CDR3 is CASSHGQGKSYEQYF. The CDR3 DNA reads TGTGCCAGCAGCCATGGGCAGGGAAAGTCCTACGAGCAGTACTTC.

This clone was recorded only once. This chain joins TRBV6-6 and TRBJ2-3; 10 bases line up with TRBD2. The CDR3 totals 14 residues. With 6 bases clipped from V and 5 bases from J, the junction kept 5 bases outside the gene matches. Looked up from germline, CDR1 is MNHNY and CDR2 is SVGAGI (reference sequence). CDR3 in DNA: TGTGCCAGCAGGCTAGCGGGGGCTAAAGATACGCAGTATTTT. Protein sequence: CASRLAGAKDTQYF.

The V and J genes are TRBV7-2 and TRBJ1-6; 9 bases agree with TRBD1. CDR1 is SGHTA and CDR2 is FQGNSA in the germline V gene. V lost 5 bases, J lost 9 bases, and 11 bases stayed unmatched. The CDR3 has 16 amino acids. Here the CDR3 DNA reads TGTGCCAGCAGCGGACGCCGACAGGGGGGGACTTCACCCCTCCACTTT. This sequence encodes CASSGRRQGGTSPLHF.

This chain uses TRBV9 with TRBJ2-3, with D possibly matching TRBD2 (6 bases). Per the germline V gene, CDR1 is SGDLS and CDR2 is YYNGEE. The CDR3 consists of 14 residues. Between the trimmed V and J ends, which lost 0 bases and 2 bases, there was a span of 7 bases. The CDR3, as DNA: TGTGCCAGCAGCGTAGAGCGGGTCACAGATACGCAGTATTTT. It yields the protein CASSVERVTDTQYF.

This chain joins TRBV2 and TRBJ2-7; the match to TRBD2 covers 7 bases. The CDR3 is made up of 14 amino acids. Unmatched junction bases numbered 7, after V lost 6 bases and J lost 2 bases. Germline CDR1 reads SNHLY; CDR2 reads FYNNEI. The CDR3 DNA reads TGTGCCAGCAGGCGGGGGTTGGGCGCCTACGAGCAGTACTTC. Its protein product is CASRRGLGAYEQYF.

The chain has TRBV30 and TRBJ2-1; no firm D call. Trimming stripped 0 bases from V and 6 bases from J, with 9 bases between. CDR3 length: 13 residues. Germline V lookup: CDR1 GTSNPN, CDR2 SVGIG (reference sequence). The CDR3 coding sequence is TGTGCCTGGAGTGTACAAGCTTTCAATGAGCAGTTCTTC. Its translation: CAWSVQAFNEQFF.

V usage is TRBV9 and J usage is TRBJ1-3; 8 bases fit TRBD1. The length of the CDR3 is 16 residues. The trim removed 3 bases at V and 0 bases at J, leaving 5 bases unmatched. Looked up from germline, CDR1 is SGDLS and CDR2 is YYNGEE. This chain's CDR3 is CASSETGASSGNTIYF. The CDR3 region has the DNA TGTGCCAGCAGCGAGACAGGGGCGAGCTCTGGAAACACCATATATTTT.

V usage is TRBV10-3 and J usage is TRBJ1-5; D gene uncertain. Trimming took 10 bases from V and 3 from J, leaving 13 bases between them. Per germline, CDR1 ENHRY and CDR2 SYGVKD. The CDR3 is made up of 13 amino acids. CDR3 in DNA: TGTGCCACCGACCGGGGTCCCAATCAGCCCCAGCATTTT. Translated, it gives CATDRGPNQPQHF.

A note on this clone: One junction end does not reproduce the germline sequence, and a read error may be involved. The rearrangement links TRBV30 to TRBJ1-3, with D uncertain. The V gene's germline CDR1 is GTSNPN and CDR2 SVGIG (reference sequence). The CDR3 is 13 amino acids. The CDR3 nucleotides read TGTGCCTGGAGTGTTCTCTCTGGAAGCACCATATATTTT. This translates into CAWSVLSGSTIYF.

V gene TRBV28 combines with J gene TRBJ1-1; 7 bases map to TRBD1. CDR1 is MDHEN and CDR2 is SYDVKM in the germline V gene. With V trimmed by 5 bases and J by 3 bases, 15 bases remained unmatched. This CDR3 region has 17 residues. The CDR3 is CASSLSGGVAVDTEAFF. The CDR3, as DNA: TGTGCCAGCAGTCTTTCAGGGGGGGTGGCGGTGGACACTGAAGCTTTCTTT.

The chain couples TRBV6-6 to TRBJ1-1; D is undetermined. Germline CDR1 and CDR2: MNHNY and SVGAGI (reference sequence). This CDR3 region has 16 residues. V was pared by 5 bases and J by 0 bases, with 16 bases between. This CDR3 is CASSRSLSLMNTEAFF. The CDR3 nucleotides are TGTGCCAGCAGTCGAAGCTTATCACTCATGAACACTGAAGCTTTCTTT.

J is TRBJ1-3 and V is TRBV5-1; D ambiguous. V was pared by 0 bases and J by 0 bases, with 10 bases between. The germline V gene has CDR1 SGHRS and CDR2 YFSETQ. This CDR3 spans 16 amino acids. CDR3 loop: CASSLARRGSGNTIYF. As DNA, the CDR3 is TGCGCCAGCAGCTTGGCTCGCCGGGGCTCTGGAAACACCATATATTTT.

The chain combines TRBV5-4 with TRBJ2-5, with 10 bases identical to TRBD1. Trimming removed 4 bases from V and 4 bases from J; junction bases left unmatched: 7. Germline CDR1 and CDR2: SGHNT and YYREEE (reference sequence). The CDR3 contains 15 residues. The DNA of the CDR3 is TGTGCCAGCAGCACCCGGACAGGGGGGGGAGAGACCCAGTACTTC. This translates into CASSTRTGGGETQYF.